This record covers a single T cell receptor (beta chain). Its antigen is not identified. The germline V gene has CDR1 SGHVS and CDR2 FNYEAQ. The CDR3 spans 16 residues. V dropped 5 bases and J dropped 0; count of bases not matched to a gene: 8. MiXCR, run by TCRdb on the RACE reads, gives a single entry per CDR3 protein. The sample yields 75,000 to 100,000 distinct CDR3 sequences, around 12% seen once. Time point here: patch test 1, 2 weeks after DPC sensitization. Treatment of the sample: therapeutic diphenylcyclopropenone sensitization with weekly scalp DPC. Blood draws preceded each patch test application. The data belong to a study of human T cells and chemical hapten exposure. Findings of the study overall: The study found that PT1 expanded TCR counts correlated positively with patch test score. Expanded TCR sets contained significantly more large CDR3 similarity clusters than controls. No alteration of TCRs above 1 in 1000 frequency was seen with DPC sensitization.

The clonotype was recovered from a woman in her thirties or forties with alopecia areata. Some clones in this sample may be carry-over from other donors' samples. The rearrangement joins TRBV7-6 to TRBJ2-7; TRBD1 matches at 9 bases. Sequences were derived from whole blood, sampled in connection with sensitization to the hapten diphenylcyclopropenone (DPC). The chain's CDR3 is CASSPWTGVNSYEQYF. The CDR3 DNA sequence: TGTGCCAGCAGCCCCTGGACAGGGGTAAACTCCTACGAGCAGTACTTC.